This T cell receptor beta chain is drawn from a study of blood T cell repertoires in COVID-19. Study information: PBMCs, B-cell-depleted T cells, or T cells were the source of the cDNA or gDNA that made up the material.

The CDR3 runs to 15 residues. Trimming cost V 7 bases and J 3 bases; bases outside gene matches: 10. Germline CDR1 and CDR2: SGHKS and YYEKEE (reference sequence). Assay used: immunoSEQ multiplex PCR; TCRdb lists only in-frame clones, some missing. The sample carries around 150,000 clones, 84% recorded once. The sequencing sample was made of peripheral blood. The chain employs TRBV5-5 and TRBJ2-1; 7 bases line up with TRBD1. The source is a woman aged 45-65 years in a cohort sampled during active or convalescent COVID-19. The chain's CDR3 is CASGPPGTVYNEQFF. CDR3 bases: TGTGCCAGCGGCCCCCCCGGGACAGTCTACAATGAGCAGTTCTTC.